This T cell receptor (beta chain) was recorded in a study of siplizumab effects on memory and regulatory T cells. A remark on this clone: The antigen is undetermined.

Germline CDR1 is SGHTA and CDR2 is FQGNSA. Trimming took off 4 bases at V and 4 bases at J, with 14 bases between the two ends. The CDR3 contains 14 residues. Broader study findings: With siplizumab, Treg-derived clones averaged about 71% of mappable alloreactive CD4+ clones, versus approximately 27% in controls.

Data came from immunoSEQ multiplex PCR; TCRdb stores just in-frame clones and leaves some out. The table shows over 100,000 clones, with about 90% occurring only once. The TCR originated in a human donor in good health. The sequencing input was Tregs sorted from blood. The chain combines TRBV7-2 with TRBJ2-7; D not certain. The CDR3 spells CASSSVGSLYEQYF. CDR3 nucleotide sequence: TGTGCCAGCAGCTCAGTTGGATCACTTTACGAGCAGTACTTC.